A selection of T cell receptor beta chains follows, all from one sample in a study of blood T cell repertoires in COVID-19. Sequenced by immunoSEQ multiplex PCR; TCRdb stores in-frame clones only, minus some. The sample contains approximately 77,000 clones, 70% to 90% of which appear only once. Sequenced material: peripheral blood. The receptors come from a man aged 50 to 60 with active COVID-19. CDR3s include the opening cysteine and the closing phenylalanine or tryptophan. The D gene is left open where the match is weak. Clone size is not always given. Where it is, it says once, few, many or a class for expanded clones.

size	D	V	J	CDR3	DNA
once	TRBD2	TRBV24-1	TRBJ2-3	CATSDISGGADTQYF	TGTGCCACCAGTGATATCAGCGGGGGGGCCGATACGCAGTATTTT
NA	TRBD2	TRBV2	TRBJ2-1	CASSESSTSGGGGSSYNEQFF	TGTGCCAGCAGTGAAAGCTCCACTAGCGGGGGAGGGGGAAGCTCCTACAATGAGCAGTTCTTC
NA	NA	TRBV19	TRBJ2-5	CASSILGSRGETQYF	TGTGCCAGTAGTATTCTAGGCTCCAGAGGGGAGACCCAGTACTTC
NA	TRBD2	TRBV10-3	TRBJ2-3	CAISGAGVTDTQYF	TGTGCCATCAGCGGGGCGGGAGTCACAGATACGCAGTATTTT
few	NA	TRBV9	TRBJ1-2	CASSPGRAFNYGYTF	TGTGCCAGCAGCCCTGGGCGAGCCTTTAACTATGGCTACACCTTC
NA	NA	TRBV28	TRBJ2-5	CASTPGAGGQETQYF	TGTGCCAGCACCCCAGGGGCTGGAGGACAAGAGACCCAGTACTTC
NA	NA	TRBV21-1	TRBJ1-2	CASSKGTGEECGYTF	TGTGCCAGCAGCAAAGGGACAGGGGAGGAGTGTGGCTACACCTTC
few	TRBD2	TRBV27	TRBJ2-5	CASSSGRRETQYF	TGTGCCAGCAGTAGCGGGAGAAGGGAGACCCAGTACTTC
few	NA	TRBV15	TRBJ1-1	CATSSPRGGNEAFF	TGTGCCACCAGCTCCCCCCGCGGGGGGAATGAAGCTTTCTTT
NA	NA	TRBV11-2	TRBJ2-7	CASSPRWTVEQYF	TGTGCCAGCAGCCCGAGATGGACAGTCGAGCAGTACTTC
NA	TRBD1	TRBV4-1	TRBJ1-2	CASSQRQGSPLGYTF	TGCGCCAGCAGCCAAAGACAGGGGTCACCCCTCGGCTACACCTTC
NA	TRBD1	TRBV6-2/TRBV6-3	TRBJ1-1	CASSKTTKGGVENTEAFF	TGTGCCAGCAGCAAAACCACGAAAGGGGGCGTTGAGAACACTGAAGCTTTCTTT
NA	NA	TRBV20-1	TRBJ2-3	CSASTVLTDTQYF	TGCAGTGCTAGTACAGTACTCACAGATACGCAGTATTTT
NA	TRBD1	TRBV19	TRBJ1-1	CASSKEFGTGVSTEAFF	TGTGCCAGTAGTAAGGAGTTCGGGACAGGGGTGAGCACTGAAGCTTTCTTT
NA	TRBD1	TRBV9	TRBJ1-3	CASSAMTGVGNTIYF	TGTGCCAGCAGCGCCATGACAGGGGTCGGAAACACCATATATTTT
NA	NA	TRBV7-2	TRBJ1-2	CASSLRRQTYGYTF	TGTGCCAGCAGCTTACGTCGACAGACCTATGGCTACACCTTC
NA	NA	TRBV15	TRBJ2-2	CATSSRSGGELFF	TGTGCCACCAGCAGCCGCAGTGGCGGGGAGCTGTTTTTT
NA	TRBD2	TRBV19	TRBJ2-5	CASSISLSGGYQETQYF	TGTGCCAGTAGTATAAGTTTGAGCGGGGGTTACCAAGAGACCCAGTACTTC
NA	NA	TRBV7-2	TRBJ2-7	CASSLVGGDSYEQYF	TGTGCCAGCAGCTTAGTGGGCGGGGACTCCTACGAGCAGTACTTC
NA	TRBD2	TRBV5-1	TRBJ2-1	CASSPPYVTSGRNEQFF	TGCGCCAGCAGCCCACCTTACGTGACTAGCGGGAGAAATGAGCAGTTCTTC
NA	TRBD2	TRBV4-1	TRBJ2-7	CASSQETGGLSF	TGCGCCAGCAGCCAAGAAACGGGAGGACTCTCCTTC
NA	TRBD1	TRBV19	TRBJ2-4	CASSTAGTDKNIQYF	TGTGCCAGTAGTACCGCCGGGACAGATAAAAACATTCAGTACTTC
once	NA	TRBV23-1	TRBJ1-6	CASSQEAGVSNSPLHF	TGCGCCAGCAGTCAAGAGGCGGGAGTGAGCAATTCACCCCTCCACTTT
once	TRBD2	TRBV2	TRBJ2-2	CASKHDGGRATGELFF	TGTGCCAGCAAGCATGACGGCGGGAGGGCCACCGGGGAGCTGTTTTTT
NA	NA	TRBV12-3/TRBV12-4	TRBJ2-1	CASSLGRYNEQFF	TGTGCCAGCAGTTTAGGCAGATACAATGAGCAGTTCTTC
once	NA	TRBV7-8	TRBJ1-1	CASSPGDTEAFF	TGTGCCAGCAGCCCGGGGGACACTGAAGCTTTCTTT